This T cell receptor beta chain was recorded in a study of blood T cell repertoires in COVID-19. Profiling relied on immunoSEQ multiplex PCR, and the TCRdb table lists in-frame clones only, not all of them. The sample has about 240,000 clones, approximately 78% seen once; the top ten hold roughly 12%. This CDR3 has 16 amino acids. Losses at the gene ends were 6 bases for V and 1 base for J; bases not matched to a gene: 6. CDR1 is KGHSH, CDR2 LQKENI, per germline. This chain connects TRBV18 to TRBJ1-1; 12 bases are a match to TRBD1. This clonotype was obtained from a woman aged 60 to 75 with active or convalescent COVID-19. The sample comprised peripheral blood. CDR3 residues: CASSKGTGGGNTEAFF. The CDR3 DNA reads TGTGCCAGCTCGAAGGGGACAGGGGGCGGGAACACTGAAGCTTTCTTT. Based on the CDR3 plus reference TRBV18 and TRBJ1-1, the full variable domain is NAGVMQNPRHLVRRRGQEARLRCSPMKGHSHVYWYRQLPEEGLKFMVYLQKENIIDESGMPKERFSAEFPKEGPSILRIQQVVRGDSAAYFCASSKGTGGGNTEAFFGQGTRLTVV.